This entry lists 3 T cell receptor beta chains sequenced from one sample in a study of cytomegalovirus exposure and HLA in healthy donors. The primer mix had 60 Vbeta and 13 Jbeta primers. Clones were read by immunoSEQ multiplex PCR, and TCRdb kept only the in-frame ones, dropping some. The sample consists of around 110,000 clones, about three fifths of them appearing once. The sample comprised PBMCs. The origin of the receptors is a woman in her thirties or forties in good health and CMV-seropositive.

The chain combines TRBV5-1 with TRBJ2-2, with 9 bases matching TRBD1. The CDR3 is 16 residues long. The germline V gene has CDR1 SGHRS and CDR2 YFSETQ. The V segment lost 2 bases and the J segment 5 bases; nucleotides outside the gene matches: 7. The CDR3 is CASSFKTGGLTGELFF. In nucleotides, the CDR3 is TGCGCCAGCAGCTTTAAAACAGGGGGCTTGACCGGGGAGCTGTTTTTT.

On this clone itself: Additional DNA sequences in this sample encode the identical CDR3. The chain couples TRBV9 to TRBJ2-5, with 7 bases aligning to TRBD1. V gave up 4 bases and J gave up 1 base; unmatched junction bases: 4. This CDR3 contains 14 residues. Germline V lookup: CDR1 SGDLS, CDR2 YYNGEE. CDR3 in amino acids: CASSPRQGQETQYF. CDR3 sequence (DNA): TGTGCCAGCAGCCCCCGACAGGGCCAAGAGACCCAGTACTTC.

This clone was counted between two and nine times. The chain carries TRBV2 and TRBJ2-5, with D perhaps TRBD2 (6 bases). TRBJ2-7 explains the end of the DNA better; the J call may be wrong. This CDR3 has 14 amino acids. Germline CDR1 reads SNHLY; CDR2 reads FYNNEI. The CDR3 nucleotides are TGTGCCAGCAATCGACGGGAGCCCCCCTACGAGCAGTACTTC. Amino acid sequence: CASNRREPPYEQYF.